These 5 T cell receptor beta chains were all obtained from the same sample, sequenced in a study of early T cells in non-severe SARS-CoV-2 infection. TCRdb reprocessed the 5' RACE reads via MiXCR and lists one record per CDR3 protein. The data contain about 71,000 distinct CDR3 sequences, roughly an eighth of them singletons. Sequencing input: whole blood. The receptor source for this set is an adult who was a healthcare worker with PCR-confirmed SARS-CoV-2 infection or an uninfected control (not recorded which).

This clonotype was recorded many times. The CDR3 sequence: CASSQAKGGSQGGEQFF. DNA of the CDR3: TGTGCCAGCAGCCAAGCGAAGGGGGGGAGTCAGGGCGGTGAGCAGTTCTTC. The V and J genes are TRBV3-1 and TRBJ2-1; possible D gene TRBD2, 7 bases. Germline CDR1 LGHDT, CDR2 YNNKEL (reference sequence). The V gene lost 1 base and the J gene lost 9 bases, with 22 bases spanning the gap. The CDR3 sequence is 17 residues long.

This clonotype was picked up a small number of times. The chain couples TRBV11-2 to TRBJ1-1; D uncertain. The germline gives CDR1 SGHAT, CDR2 FQNNGV. The CDR3 length is 15 residues. Trimming took 0 bases from V and 5 from J, leaving 13 bases between them. This chain's CDR3 is CASSLDLTWDTEAFF. The DNA for the CDR3 is TGTGCCAGCAGCTTAGACCTGACCTGGGATACTGAAGCTTTCTTT.

This clonotype has at least ten counts. The chain couples TRBV7-9 to TRBJ2-5; D perhaps matches TRBD2 (6 bases). Germline V gives CDR1 SEHNR, CDR2 FQNEAQ (reference sequence). The V gene lost 5 bases and the J gene lost 3 bases, with 10 bases spanning the gap. The CDR3 is made up of 13 amino acids. Here the CDR3 DNA reads TGTGCCAGCAGCACGGGACTCGAAGAGACCCAGTACTTC. It translates to CASSTGLEETQYF.

The chain is built from TRBV14 and TRBJ1-4; D call uncertain. Deletions cut 0 bases from V and 10 bases from J, with 9 bases between. The CDR3 covers 13 residues. CDR1 and CDR2 from the germline V gene are SGHDN and FVKESK. CDR3 sequence reads: CASSQDTDLKLFF. Written as DNA, the CDR3 is TGTGCCAGCAGCCAAGATACAGACTTAAAACTGTTTTTT.

This clonotype has a count of ten or more. The chain links TRBV7-9 to TRBJ2-1; 7 bases fit TRBD2. With V trimmed by 5 bases and J by 14 bases, 9 bases remained unmatched. The CDR3 runs 12 residues. Germline values: CDR1 SEHNR, CDR2 FQNEAQ (reference sequence). The CDR3 sequence: CASSTAGHLEFF. CDR3 sequence (DNA): TGTGCCAGCAGCACAGCGGGGCATTTGGAGTTCTTC.